These 20 T cell receptor beta chains originate from one sample sequenced in a study of cytomegalovirus exposure and HLA in healthy donors. PCR primers comprised 60 Vbeta and 13 Jbeta primers. Measured with immunoSEQ multiplex PCR; TCRdb has only the in-frame clones, and not every one. The data show approximately 170,000 clones, roughly 84% seen once. Sequencing input: PBMCs. The receptors originated from a man aged 25 to 40 in good health and CMV-seropositive.

The chain combines TRBV29-1 with TRBJ1-1; 10 bases align to TRBD1. The length of the CDR3 is 14 residues. Trimming cost V 7 bases and J 0 bases; bases outside gene matches: 5. Germline V gene lookup returns CDR1 SQVTM and CDR2 ANQGSEA. As DNA, the CDR3 is TGCAGCGGGGACAGGGGTCAGATGAACACTGAAGCTTTCTTT. It yields the protein CSGDRGQMNTEAFF.

V gene TRBV25-1 combines with J gene TRBJ2-3; 12 bases fit TRBD2. Germline loops: CDR1 MGHDK, CDR2 SYGVNS. The V gene end was trimmed by 5 bases and the J gene end by 2 bases; junction bases not matched to a gene: 2. The length of the CDR3 is 15 residues. In DNA, the CDR3 is TGTGCCAGCAGTCCTAGCGGGGGGGCCACAGATACGCAGTATTTT. Translated, it gives CASSPSGGATDTQYF.

V and J are TRBV7-9 and TRBJ2-3; D not resolved. The V gene lost 5 bases and the J gene lost 0 bases, with 6 bases spanning the gap. The CDR3 extends over 13 amino acids. Germline values: CDR1 SEHNR, CDR2 FQNEAQ (reference sequence). In DNA form, the CDR3 reads TGTGCCAGCAGCGTCGGGAGCACAGATACGCAGTATTTT. It specifies CASSVGSTDTQYF.

On this clone: At one boundary the junction diverges from the germline segment, which might be a read error. V gene TRBV7-9 combines with J gene TRBJ2-1; D possibly corresponds to TRBD2 (6 bases). Germline V lookup: CDR1 SEHNR, CDR2 FQNEAQ (reference sequence). The CDR3 is 12 amino acids. The CDR3, as DNA: TGTTCCAGCAGCCCCGGGACTCTTGAGCAGTTCTTC. Its translation is CSSSPGTLEQFF.

Regarding this clone: A read error may produce the germline difference seen at one junction end. The chain is built from TRBV5-4 and TRBJ1-2; maybe TRBD1 (5 bases). Germline V CDR1 and CDR2: SGHNT, YYREEE (reference sequence). This CDR3 has 15 amino acids. The CDR3 bases are TGTGCCAGCAGGTTGGGGACGGGATTAGACTATGGCTACACCTTC. Its translation: CASRLGTGLDYGYTF.

V gene TRBV4-3 combines with J gene TRBJ2-1, with 8 nucleotides matching TRBD2. CDR1 and CDR2 from the germline V gene are LGHNA and YSLEER. This CDR3 is built from 16 residues. V trimming: 1 base; J trimming: 7 bases; junction bases outside the gene matches: 9. CDR3 bases: TGCGCCAGCAGCCAAGTTCGTCTAGCGGGTCTAAATGAGCAGTTCTTC. It specifies CASSQVRLAGLNEQFF.

The CDR3 region is CASSPPQWETQYF. The DNA for the CDR3 is TGTGCCAGCTCACCACCACAGTGGGAGACCCAGTACTTC. This chain uses TRBV18 with TRBJ2-5; D is ambiguous. Per the germline V gene, CDR1 is KGHSH and CDR2 is LQKENI. V was clipped by 0 bases and J by 5 bases, with 7 bases between them. CDR3 size: 13 residues.

This clone was observed a handful of times. The CDR3 spells CASSGDRFGEQYF. DNA for the CDR3: TGCGCCAGCAGTGGGGACAGGTTCGGCGAGCAGTACTTC. The chain employs TRBV10-1 and TRBJ2-7; 8 bases are a match to TRBD1. The CDR3 loop spans 13 amino acids. Per germline, CDR1 WNHNN and CDR2 SYGVQD (reference sequence). J was trimmed by 6 bases and V by 4 bases; bases with no gene match: 5.

The chain has TRBV28 and TRBJ2-2, with 14 bases fitting TRBD2. Germline CDR1 reads MDHEN; CDR2 reads SYDVKM. The CDR3 has 18 residues. V dropped 5 bases and J dropped 5; count of bases not matched to a gene: 10. The chain's CDR3 is CASSRPGLAGEGTGELFF. The CDR3 nucleotides are TGTGCCAGCAGTCGTCCGGGACTAGCGGGAGAGGGTACCGGGGAGCTGTTTTTT.

The rearrangement uses TRBV29-1 and TRBJ1-1, with TRBD1 as a possible D gene (6 bases). CDR3 size: 12 residues. CDR1 and CDR2 from the germline V gene are SQVTM and ANQGSEA. Trimming took 4 bases from V and 5 from J, leaving 11 bases between them. CDR3 region: CSVADRRTEAFF. In nucleotides, the CDR3 is TGCAGCGTTGCTGACAGGAGGACTGAAGCTTTCTTT.

The J gene is TRBJ2-1, the V gene TRBV11-3; TRBD2 matches at 11 bases. The V gene end was trimmed by 4 bases and the J gene end by 6 bases; junction bases not matched to a gene: 5. Germline assignment: CDR1 SGHNT and CDR2 YENEEA. This CDR3 is built from 15 residues. This chain's CDR3 is CASSSLAGVSNEQFF. The CDR3 bases are TGTGCCAGCAGCTCACTAGCGGGAGTTTCCAATGAGCAGTTCTTC.

Of note for this clone: At one end, the junction sequence differs from germline, possibly due to a read error. This CDR3 is also generated by other DNA sequences in the sample. V is TRBV2 and J is TRBJ1-1; 7 nucleotides align to TRBD1. Germline V lookup: CDR1 SNHLY, CDR2 FYNNEI. The CDR3 runs 15 residues. CDR3 DNA: TGCGCCAGCAGTATACAGGGGATTATGAACACTGAAGCTTTCTTT. It is translated as CASSIQGIMNTEAFF.

The rearrangement joins TRBV11-3 to TRBJ2-5; no clear D gene. Looked up from germline, CDR1 is SGHNT and CDR2 is YENEEA. The CDR3 consists of 13 residues. The V end lost 2 bases, the J end lost 4 bases, and 8 bases lay between the germline ends. CDR3 in amino acids: CASSLYTTETQYF. The CDR3 DNA reads TGTGCCAGCAGCTTATATACAACAGAGACCCAGTACTTC.

V and J are TRBV5-4 and TRBJ1-2, with TRBD1 as a possible D gene (5 bases). The CDR3 length is 17 residues. V was trimmed by 4 bases and J by 1 base, leaving 20 bases between them. The germline V gene has CDR1 SGHNT and CDR2 YYREEE (reference sequence). In DNA, the CDR3 is TGTGCCAGCAGCGGCGGTGATGGGACTGCCCTTAACTATGGCTACACCTTC. Residues: CASSGGDGTALNYGYTF.

J is TRBJ2-3 and V is TRBV29-1; no reliable D call. The germline V gene encodes CDR1 SQVTM and CDR2 ANQGSEA. Trimming removed 4 bases from V and 0 bases from J, with 11 bases in between. The CDR3 has 14 residues. CDR3 nucleotide sequence: TGCAGCGTTGTACACAGCCGCAGCACAGATACGCAGTATTTT. Translation gives CSVVHSRSTDTQYF.

The V gene is TRBV5-1, the J gene TRBJ2-1; D call uncertain. The CDR3 has 16 residues. Germline-derived CDR1 and CDR2 are SGHRS and YFSETQ. Trimming pared 0 bases from V and 0 bases from J, leaving 10 bases between. The CDR3 spells CASSLVSEYSYNEQFF. The CDR3, as DNA: TGCGCCAGCAGCTTGGTGAGCGAATACTCCTACAATGAGCAGTTCTTC.

The chain links TRBV6-6 to TRBJ1-2; D is undetermined. The CDR3 runs 11 residues. Germline CDR1 reads MNHNY; CDR2 reads SVGAGI (reference sequence). Trimming left V 5 bases short and J 3 bases short, with 4 bases between. This CDR3 is CASSQYYGYTF. DNA of the CDR3: TGTGCCAGCAGTCAATACTATGGCTACACCTTC.

The genes are TRBV7-3 and TRBJ2-3; D not resolved. With 3 bases removed from V and 0 bases from J, the gap between germline ends came to 7 bases. Looked up from germline, CDR1 is SGHTA and CDR2 is FQGTGA. The CDR3 covers 14 residues. In DNA form, the CDR3 reads TGTGCCAGCAGCTTTAGCCCAAGCACAGATACGCAGTATTTT. Translating it yields CASSFSPSTDTQYF.

The chain recombines TRBV5-6 with TRBJ2-7; possibly TRBD1 for D (6 bases). Germline V gene data show CDR1 as SGHDT and CDR2 as YYEEEE. The CDR3 is 13 amino acids. The V end was cut by 3 bases, the J end by 3 bases, with 10 bases between. The CDR3 spells CASSWKTGYEQYV. CDR3 coding DNA: TGTGCCAGCAGCTGGAAGACAGGCTACGAGCAGTACGTC.

J is TRBJ2-5 and V is TRBV23-1, with D perhaps TRBD2 (6 bases). TRBV23-1 is designated an ORF whose function remains uncertain. This CDR3 is built from 17 residues. Trimming took off 8 bases at V and 5 bases at J, with 27 bases between the two ends. The CDR3 is CASGCAGVAEGWETQYF. The CDR3 DNA reads as TGCGCCAGCGGGTGCGCCGGAGTAGCGGAGGGTTGGGAGACCCAGTACTTC.